This T cell receptor (beta chain) was captured in a study of graft-versus-host responses after intestinal transplantation. Points on this clone: The antigen is undetermined.

Overall study results and limits: GvH clones turned up in recipient marrow; some had shown up first in ileum or blood. Association was observed between peak circulating GvH clone levels and early post-transplant HvG declines.

The table came from immunoSEQ multiplex PCR; TCRdb's copy has only in-frame clones and leaves some out. The table has about 85,000 clones, 80% to 85% seen once. The CDR3 runs 14 residues. V shed 5 bases and J 4 bases; nucleotides not matched to a gene: 8. Germline assignment: CDR1 GTSNPN and CDR2 SVGIG (reference sequence). This TCR was recovered from a human donor who received an intestinal transplant. The starting material was unstimulated CD4+ T cells sorted from spleen or lymph node cells, obtained before intestinal transplant. This chain connects TRBV30 to TRBJ2-5, with 9 positions matching TRBD1. This CDR3 is CAWGTGKGGETQYF. The CDR3 coding sequence is TGTGCCTGGGGGACAGGGAAAGGAGGAGAGACCCAGTACTTC.